This record looks at one T cell receptor (beta chain) sequence and its context. What it recognizes is unknown. One end of the junction fails to match germline, which may point to a read error. The CDR3 runs to 12 residues. In germline, CDR1 is KGHSH, CDR2 LQKENI. This sample was included in a study of blood T cells in healthy people across ages. Study outcomes and limitations: Diversity was estimated from one million T cells, and these estimates were considered underestimates. Compared with aged donors, long-lived donors showed fewer expanded clones, suggesting selection.

For the second PCR, which ran for roughly 6 to 12 cycles, a sample-barcoded 5' primer and a J-beta primer mix were used. Each cDNA molecule was tagged by a template-switch adaptor with 12 random nucleotides. TCRdb re-called the 5' RACE reads with MiXCR, one entry per CDR3 protein. The sample has 730,000 or so distinct CDR3 sequences; approximately 43% are singletons. This sequence joins TRBV18 and TRBJ2-7; D unclear. The receptor comes from an older woman in good health. Sequencing was performed on blood. The CDR3 sequence: CASAPRRSEQYF. CDR3 nucleotides: TGTGCCAGCGCACCACGAAGATCCGAGCAGTACTTC.